Here is one TCR beta chain with its context. Its specificity is not known. Naive CD8+ T cells displayed a CD45RO-CCR7+CD27+CD95- phenotype. The sample is drawn from a study of CXCR3-negative and CXCR3-positive naive CD8 T cells. Study-level findings and limits: Greater hydrophobicity was found in TRB CDR3s of CXCR3-positive naive cells than of CXCR3-negative naive cells. Naive subsets were similarly diverse, while memory CD8+ repertoires were much less diverse.

Researchers prepared the TRB cDNA libraries using 5' RACE with UMI labels. TCRdb re-called the 5' RACE reads and shows each CDR3 protein once, DNA omitted. This repertoire includes 150,000 to 180,000 distinct CDR3 sequences. The sequence was collected from a human donor in good health. Some clones in this sample may be carry-over from other donors' samples. Sequences were obtained from naive CXCR3+ CD8+ T cells from blood. Noted subset: CD45RO-CCR7+CD27+CD95- naive CD8+ T cells expressing CXCR3 (TNR3+).

The CDR3 sequence: CASSEWQGNQPQHF. The V call is TRBV6-1, the J call TRBJ1-5. CDR3 length: 14 amino acids. Per germline, CDR1 MNHNS and CDR2 SASEGT.